These 14 T cell receptor beta chains came from one sample sequenced in a study of blood T cell repertoires in COVID-19. Sequenced by immunoSEQ multiplex PCR; TCRdb stores in-frame clones only, minus some. Of a few hundred thousand clones detected, 80% to 90% appear once; the ten largest clones hold roughly 1.2%. Sequencing was carried out using peripheral blood. The receptors were gathered from a man aged 40-49 years with acute or convalescent COVID-19.

CDR3 DNA sequence: TGTGCCAGCAGTTTATTTTCGGCGGGTCTTAATAATTCACCCCTCCACTTT. This codes for CASSLFSAGLNNSPLHF. The rearrangement links TRBV27 to TRBJ1-6; D not certain. Trimming took off 1 base at V and 5 bases at J, with 15 bases between the two ends. Germline-derived CDR1 and CDR2 are MNHEY and SMNVEV (reference sequence). The CDR3 is made up of 17 amino acids.

CDR3 sequence reads: CASSLQSGSEQYF. CDR3 DNA: TGTGCCAGCAGTTTACAAAGCGGATCCGAGCAGTACTTC. J is TRBJ2-7 and V is TRBV11-3, with a possible D match to TRBD2 (5 bases). The CDR3 is made up of 13 amino acids. Deletions cut 6 bases from V and 6 bases from J, with 15 bases between. Germline values: CDR1 SGHNT, CDR2 YENEEA.

The chain combines TRBV5-1 with TRBJ2-5; 9 positions agree with TRBD1. Germline loops: CDR1 SGHRS, CDR2 YFSETQ. Trimming took 5 bases from V and 2 from J; bases not matched to a gene: 7. CDR3 size: 15 residues. The chain's CDR3 is CASRLQGAKQETQYF. In nucleotides, the CDR3 is TGCGCCAGCAGACTACAGGGGGCCAAACAAGAGACCCAGTACTTC.

The DNA for the CDR3 is TGTGCCACCAGCAGAGGAGGAGACAGGGGGTTTTTGAACACTGAAGCTTTCTTT. It translates to CATSRGGDRGFLNTEAFF. This chain connects TRBV15 to TRBJ1-1; TRBD1 aligns across 9 bases. V trimming: 1 base; J trimming: 0 bases; junction bases outside the gene matches: 9. CDR1 and CDR2 from the germline V gene are LNHNV and YYDKDF (reference sequence). The CDR3 loop spans 18 amino acids.

V and J are TRBV2 and TRBJ2-1; TRBD2 matches at 7 bases. CDR3 length: 14 residues. V lost 11 bases to trimming and J lost 7 bases; unmatched junction nucleotides: 14. Germline-derived CDR1 and CDR2 are SNHLY and FYNNEI. The CDR3 DNA is TGTGCCGGCGGTGAGACTAGCTTCGGAAATGAGCAGTTCTTC. This sequence encodes CAGGETSFGNEQFF.

The V call is TRBV7-9, the J call TRBJ1-1; 8 nucleotides agree with TRBD1. Per germline, CDR1 SEHNR and CDR2 FQNEAQ (reference sequence). The CDR3 sequence is 13 residues long. V lost 5 bases to trimming and J lost 4 bases; unmatched junction nucleotides: 3. The CDR3 reads CASSATGGTEAFF. The DNA of the CDR3 is TGTGCCAGCAGCGCCACAGGGGGCACTGAAGCTTTCTTT.

This clone occurred a few times. V usage is TRBV28 and J usage is TRBJ1-5; possible D gene TRBD1, 5 bases. V lost 2 bases and J lost 3, with 8 bases in between. Per germline, CDR1 MDHEN and CDR2 SYDVKM. The CDR3 is 14 amino acids. The CDR3 nucleotides read TGTGCCAGCAGTTTACCAGGGATCAATCAGCCCCAGCATTTT. Translating it yields CASSLPGINQPQHF.

The chain is built from TRBV27 and TRBJ2-5; weak D call: TRBD2 (6 bases). Trimming cost V 3 bases and J 4 bases, with 18 bases left between them. Germline-derived CDR1 and CDR2 are MNHEY and SMNVEV (reference sequence). The CDR3 length is 16 residues. CDR3: CASSLKTGGAGETQYF. Written as DNA, the CDR3 is TGTGCCAGCAGTTTGAAGACGGGCGGGGCAGGAGAGACCCAGTACTTC.

J is TRBJ2-3 and V is TRBV5-1, with 8 positions matching TRBD2. Per the germline V gene, CDR1 is SGHRS and CDR2 is YFSETQ. This CDR3 region has 17 residues. The V gene end was trimmed by 4 bases and the J gene end by 3 bases; junction bases not matched to a gene: 13. The CDR3 protein is CASSLKRERVSTDTQYF. CDR3 in DNA: TGCGCCAGCAGCCTAAAGCGGGAGCGTGTGTCAACAGATACGCAGTATTTT.

V is TRBV27 and J is TRBJ1-2; TRBD1 aligns across 8 bases. V lost 3 bases to trimming and J lost 7 bases; unmatched junction nucleotides: 7. CDR1 and CDR2 (germline): MNHEY, SMNVEV (reference sequence). The CDR3 consists of 14 residues. The CDR3 DNA reads TGTGCCAGCAGTTTCCAGGGGGCGCCGCGTGGCTACACCTTC. This translates into CASSFQGAPRGYTF.

A few counts support this clone. The J gene is TRBJ1-3, the V gene TRBV11-2; D gene uncertain. Germline V gives CDR1 SGHAT, CDR2 FQNNGV. The CDR3 consists of 15 residues. Trimming left V 2 bases short and J 0 bases short, with 8 bases between. The CDR3: CASSLMTSSGNTIYF. DNA for the CDR3: TGTGCCAGCAGCTTAATGACATCCTCTGGAAACACCATATATTTT. Full variable domain (outside the CDR3, taken from reference TRBV11-2 and TRBJ1-3): EAGVAQSPRYKIIEKRQSVAFWCNPISGHATLYWYQQILGQGPKLLIQFQNNGVVDDSQLPKDRFSAERLKGVDSTLKIQPAKLEDSAVYLCASSLMTSSGNTIYFGEGSWLTVV.

The chain carries TRBV7-2 and TRBJ2-1, with TRBD2 matching 7 bases. V was pared by 3 bases and J by 4 bases, with 3 bases of the junction left unmatched. Per germline, CDR1 SGHTA and CDR2 FQGNSA. The CDR3 length is 14 residues. CDR3 nucleotides: TGTGCCAGCAGCTTTCGGGACTATTACAATGAGCAGTTCTTC. It is translated as CASSFRDYYNEQFF.

This clone occurred a few times. The chain carries TRBV15 and TRBJ1-2; D is uncertain. The CDR3 covers 15 residues. The V end was cut by 0 bases, the J end by 4 bases, with 12 bases between. Per germline, CDR1 LNHNV and CDR2 YYDKDF (reference sequence). This CDR3 reads CATSREQPPLYGYTF. DNA for the CDR3: TGTGCCACCAGCAGAGAACAACCACCTCTCTATGGCTACACCTTC.

V is TRBV6-6 and J is TRBJ2-7, with 11 bases fitting TRBD1. CDR3 length: 15 amino acids. V shed 6 bases and J 7 bases; nucleotides not matched to a gene: 11. Germline CDR1 MNHNY, CDR2 SVGAGI (reference sequence). The CDR3 loop reads CASSPGQGAQWEQYF. CDR3 coding DNA: TGTGCCAGCAGCCCCGGACAGGGGGCGCAGTGGGAGCAGTACTTC.